This paragraph reports one TCR beta chain. The record originates from a study of CD8 T cells in ankylosing spondylitis. MiXCR, applied by TCRdb to the 5' RACE reads, yields one record per CDR3 protein. Among approximately 220,000 distinct CDR3 sequences, roughly 25% were seen once, and the ten largest hold 5% to 8%. Germline V gene sequence: CDR1 DFQATT, CDR2 SNEGSKA (reference sequence). This CDR3 is 16 amino acids long. With V trimmed by 3 bases and J by 1 base, 10 bases remained unmatched. This chain links TRBV20-1 with TRBJ2-7; 9 bases line up with TRBD1. Material: blood, either unsorted or a sorted T cell fraction (not recorded which). This receptor was obtained from a male donor with ankylosing spondylitis or in good health (not recorded which). Written as DNA, the CDR3 is TGCAGTGCTAGGCCGGAACAGGGGGCGTCTTCCTACGAGCAGTACTTC. Encoded protein: CSARPEQGASSYEQYF.